The 7 T cell receptor beta chains given below trace back to one sample, sequenced in a study of technical replicates of blood from a handful of donors. Data came from immunoSEQ multiplex PCR; TCRdb stores just in-frame clones and leaves some out. The sample carries tens of thousands of clones, 93% recorded once. The sample taken for sequencing was T cells isolated from PBMCs. The receptors shown here come from a human donor in good health.

Remarks on this clone: Other nucleotide sequences from this sample produce the same CDR3. The chain has TRBV2 and TRBJ1-1; D is unresolved. V dropped 6 bases and J dropped 2 bases, with 10 bases sitting between them. Germline V gene lookup returns CDR1 SNHLY and CDR2 FYNNEI. CDR3 length: 13 residues. The CDR3 DNA reads as TGTGCCAGCAGACGAGGAGGAAACACTGAAGCTTTCTTT. Protein: CASRRGGNTEAFF.

Written as DNA, the CDR3 is TGTGCCAGCAGCTTAGTCCGTGGAGCGGGTCGTGGGCCGGACACAGATACGCAGTATTTT. Protein product: CASSLVRGAGRGPDTDTQYF. The chain has TRBV7-4 and TRBJ2-3, with a tentative D call TRBD2 (6 bases). Germline CDR1 and CDR2: SGHVT and SQSDAQ. CDR3 length equals 20 residues. Deletions cut 1 base from V and 2 bases from J, with 25 bases between.

The V and J genes are TRBV25-1 and TRBJ2-3; 8 bases line up with TRBD1. The CDR3 has 15 amino acids. Germline trimming cut 6 bases from V and 2 bases from J; bases unmatched to any gene: 7. Germline CDR1 MGHDK, CDR2 SYGVNS. The CDR3 loop is CASRGQGAFTDTQYF. The CDR3 DNA reads as TGTGCCAGCAGAGGACAGGGAGCTTTCACAGATACGCAGTATTTT. The full variable domain, its missing parts supplied by reference TRBV25-1 and TRBJ2-3, is EADIYQTPRYLVIGTGKKITLECSQTMGHDKMYWYQQDPGMELHLIHYSYGVNSTEKGDLSSESTVSRIRTEHFPLTLESARPSHTSQYLCASRGQGAFTDTQYFGPGTRLTVL.

This clone was recorded once. The chain uses TRBV9 and TRBJ2-1, with D possibly TRBD2 on 5 matching bases. Germline loops: CDR1 SGDLS, CDR2 YYNGEE. Between the trimmed V and J ends, which lost 3 bases and 3 bases, there was a span of 13 bases. The CDR3 covers 15 residues. In DNA, the CDR3 is TGTGCCAGCAGCGGAGACGGGAAAAACTACAATGAGCAGTTCTTC. Protein: CASSGDGKNYNEQFF.

In its sample, this clone was seen once. V and J are TRBV6-1 and TRBJ1-4; D may be TRBD1 (6 bases). Germline V lookup: CDR1 MNHNS, CDR2 SASEGT. V dropped 6 bases and J dropped 4 bases, with 9 bases sitting between them. This CDR3 spans 13 amino acids. Here the CDR3 reads CASRDSDNEKLFF. In DNA form, the CDR3 reads TGTGCCAGCAGGGACAGCGATAATGAAAAACTGTTTTTT.

The rearrangement uses TRBV7-8 and TRBJ1-5, with 7 bases fitting TRBD1. Unmatched junction bases numbered 6, after V lost 7 bases and J lost 0 bases. Germline lookup yields CDR1 SGHVS and CDR2 FQNEAQ. CDR3 length equals 15 residues. DNA for the CDR3: TGTGCCAGCAACCTACAGGGGAATAGCAATCAGCCCCAGCATTTT. It encodes CASNLQGNSNQPQHF.

The CDR3 is CASSLLGGRLLYEQYF. CDR3 DNA: TGTGCCAGCAGCTTGCTCGGGGGAAGGCTCCTGTACGAGCAGTACTTC. This rearrangement joins TRBV5-7 to TRBJ2-7; tentatively, D is TRBD2 (6 bases). TRBV5-7 is identified as an open reading frame with a role that is uncertain. This CDR3 region has 16 residues. Trimming cost V 1 base and J 4 bases, with 18 bases left between them.